At least ten counts were recorded for the clone carrying this T cell receptor (beta chain). Its antigen is as yet unknown. The data belong to a study of T cells after yellow fever vaccination. Study overall: The authors prepared low-cell-number fractions using SMART-Seq v4 Ultra Low Input. General study findings and limits: Most clones from primary vaccination resurfaced after the booster (around 97% CD4, around 89% CD8). Across the CD4 and CD8 compartments, a small share of clonotypes was present in both.

One entry per CDR3 protein, called by TCRdb with MiXCR from the 5' RACE reads. Here the sample spans 610,000 or so distinct CDR3 sequences, roughly an eighth being singletons. CDR1 is SGHDT, CDR2 YYEEEE, per germline. The CDR3 is 13 residues long. Trimming removed 6 bases from V and 0 bases from J, with 10 bases in between. This material consisted of PBMCs, taken on the day of the yellow fever booster vaccination. The gene calls are TRBV5-6 and TRBJ2-7; D possibly matches TRBD1 or TRBD2 (5 bases each). The origin of this receptor is a man in his thirties or forties who received the YFV17D yellow fever vaccine. This chain's CDR3 is CASTGQSSYEQYF. The CDR3 bases are TGTGCCAGCACGGGGCAGAGCTCCTACGAGCAGTACTTC.